This entry describes one T cell receptor beta chain. An end of the junction does not agree with germline; a read error may underlie this. In the same sample, other DNA sequences code for this CDR3. The data derive from a study of cytomegalovirus exposure and HLA in healthy donors. In the PCR, 60 Vbeta and 13 Jbeta primers were used. This table comes from immunoSEQ multiplex PCR, and its TCRdb copy is limited to in-frame clones, with some not included. The data contain around 140,000 clones, over 60% of them singletons. Germline V gene data show CDR1 as SEHNR and CDR2 as FQNEAQ (reference sequence). There are 16 residues in the CDR3.

Sequencing was performed on PBMCs. The receptor's source is a female donor in good health and CMV-seronegative. The V and J genes are TRBV7-9 and TRBJ1-2; TRBD1 agrees at 12 bases. The CDR3 region is CASSWGTGGSNYGYTF. In DNA, the CDR3 is TGTGCCAGCAGCTGGGGGACAGGGGGCAGCAACTACGGCTACACCTTC.